This record concerns one T cell receptor beta chain sequence. This specimen comes from a study of blood T cell repertoires in COVID-19. In the original workflow: Counts of nucleated cells, estimated from reference gene primer amplification, were obtained. Some clones are missing from TCRdb's copy, which holds only in-frame ones; the method was immunoSEQ multiplex PCR. V and J calls and clone size are those listed in that table; D and trimming were worked out from the DNA. The profile shows roughly 30,000 clones, less than 85% of them singletons. Germline loops: CDR1 SGHRS, CDR2 YFSETQ. CDR3 length: 16 residues. V shed 2 bases, J shed 4 bases, and the junction held 10 bases outside the gene matches.

This sequence originates from a human donor with acute or convalescent COVID-19. The donor label of this sample is uncertain. The specimen was peripheral blood. The chain couples TRBV5-1 to TRBJ1-1; 8 bases fit TRBD1. In nucleotides, the CDR3 is TGCGCCAGCAGCTTTATGGCCCTACAGGGGGGCACTGAAGCTTTCTTT. It translates to CASSFMALQGGTEAFF.